These 17 T cell receptor beta chains came from one sample sequenced in a study of blood T cells in healthy people across ages. The authors ran a second PCR of roughly 7 to 11 cycles using a sample-barcoded 5' primer and a J-beta primer mix. Each CDR3 protein gets one entry after TCRdb re-called the 5' RACE reads with MiXCR. The data show 750,000 to 950,000 distinct CDR3 sequences, roughly 50% seen once. The sample consisted of blood. The receptors derive from a man aged 80 or over in good health.

This clonotype turned up a few times. The chain carries TRBV27 and TRBJ2-7, with 9 bases identical to TRBD1. V trimming: 5 bases; J trimming: 3 bases; junction bases outside the gene matches: 11. CDR3 length: 16 residues. CDR1 and CDR2 from the germline V gene are MNHEY and SMNVEV (reference sequence). This CDR3 is CASSTLPGTGLYEQYF. The CDR3 nucleotides are TGTGCCAGCAGTACGCTCCCGGGGACAGGGCTCTACGAGCAGTACTTC.

The chain is built from TRBV2 and TRBJ1-5; D not certain. V was trimmed by 6 bases and J by 1 base, leaving 7 bases between them. CDR1 and CDR2 (germline): SNHLY, FYNNEI. The CDR3 is made up of 13 amino acids. In nucleotides, the CDR3 is TGTGCCAGCAGGGGAGAAAGCAATCAGCCCCAGCATTTT. It is translated as CASRGESNQPQHF.

The chain links TRBV7-2 to TRBJ2-3, with TRBD2 matching 15 bases. The germline CDR1 and CDR2 sequences are SGHTA and FQGNSA. The CDR3 has 19 residues. V lost 5 bases to trimming and J lost 3 bases; unmatched junction nucleotides: 12. The CDR3 protein is CASSPGRTSGRAGTDTQYF. Here the CDR3 DNA reads TGTGCCAGCAGCCCAGGAAGGACTAGCGGGAGGGCAGGAACAGATACGCAGTATTTT.

This clonotype was counted between two and nine times. The chain has TRBV5-5 and TRBJ2-3; TRBD1 matches 8 bases. J lost 14 bases, V lost 0 bases, and 20 bases had no gene match. The V gene's germline CDR1 is SGHKS and CDR2 YYEKEE (reference sequence). The CDR3 totals 17 residues. CDR3 protein: CASSLEARGHQHRYAYF. Written as DNA, the CDR3 is TGTGCCAGCAGCTTGGAGGCCAGGGGGCATCAGCACAGATACGCGTATTTT.

Remarks on this clonotype: At one end, the junction sequence differs from germline, possibly due to a read error. The chain links TRBV27 to TRBJ1-5; D not certain. The germline V gene encodes CDR1 MNHEY and CDR2 SMNVEV (reference sequence). This CDR3 region has 15 residues. Written as DNA, the CDR3 is TGTGCCGGCAGTTTACATCCCCGGGGTGGACAGCCCCAGCATTTT. It specifies CAGSLHPRGGQPQHF.

J is TRBJ2-1 and V is TRBV7-2; 11 positions agree with TRBD2. V lost 5 bases and J lost 9; bases outside the gene matches: 6. The CDR3 is 14 residues long. Germline loops: CDR1 SGHTA, CDR2 FQGNSA. CDR3 bases: TGTGCCAGCAGCAATAGCGGGAGGGCTGGTGAGCAGTTCTTC. This sequence encodes CASSNSGRAGEQFF.

This clonotype was seen a handful of times. The chain has TRBV20-1 and TRBJ2-1, with 7 bases aligning to TRBD2. The CDR3 extends over 15 amino acids. Per germline, CDR1 DFQATT and CDR2 SNEGSKA (reference sequence). After removal of 5 bases from V and 9 bases from J, the junction contained 16 bases not matched to a gene. This chain's CDR3 is CSAAPPRGSGSEQFF. In DNA form, the CDR3 reads TGCAGTGCTGCCCCTCCCCGCGGGAGTGGTAGTGAGCAGTTCTTC.

The chain recombines TRBV7-3 with TRBJ2-1; 7 bases are a match to TRBD2. The J segment lost 7 bases and the V segment lost 5 bases, leaving 11 bases of the junction unmatched. There are 15 residues in the CDR3. Germline assignment: CDR1 SGHTA and CDR2 FQGTGA. In DNA form, the CDR3 reads TGTGCCAGCAGCACCTCAGGCGGGAGTGAGAATGAGCAGTTCTTC. Translating it yields CASSTSGGSENEQFF.

V is TRBV3-1 and J is TRBJ2-7, with a weak D call TRBD2 (6 bases). CDR1 is LGHDT and CDR2 is YNNKEL in the germline V gene (reference sequence). V was cut by 5 bases and J by 0 bases, with 14 bases left in between. The CDR3 loop spans 15 amino acids. This chain's CDR3 is CASSAFDGSSYEQYF. CDR3 in DNA: TGTGCCAGCAGCGCGTTTGACGGGAGCTCCTACGAGCAGTACTTC.

This clonotype was detected a few times. The chain combines TRBV6-5 with TRBJ1-4; D is ambiguous. The germline gives CDR1 MNHEY, CDR2 SVGAGI. The V end lost 4 bases, the J end lost 2 bases, and 8 bases lay between the germline ends. The CDR3 runs to 14 residues. The CDR3 DNA follows: TGTGCCAGCAGTTTATCAAGTACTAATGAAAAACTGTTTTTT. Translating gives CASSLSSTNEKLFF.

The gene calls are TRBV12-3 or TRBV12-4 and TRBJ2-7, with 8 bases fitting TRBD1. This CDR3 is built from 13 residues. V shed 5 bases and J 6 bases; nucleotides not matched to a gene: 6. CDR3 loop: CASSPRQGSEQYF. In nucleotides, the CDR3 is TGTGCCAGCAGTCCTCGACAGGGGAGCGAGCAGTACTTC.

This clonotype was seen more than once but under ten times. This chain joins TRBV25-1 and TRBJ1-2; D remains ambiguous. The germline V gene has CDR1 MGHDK and CDR2 SYGVNS. The CDR3 is 12 residues long. Trimming shortened V by 5 bases and J by 3 bases, and 7 bases separated the two germline ends. CDR3: CASSSQYYGYTF. In DNA form, the CDR3 reads TGTGCCAGCAGTTCCCAATACTATGGCTACACCTTC.

This clonotype showed up just once. The chain couples TRBV27 to TRBJ2-7, with 7 bases matching TRBD1. Trimming cost V 3 bases and J 7 bases; bases outside gene matches: 12. The CDR3 extends over 15 amino acids. CDR1 and CDR2 from the germline V gene are MNHEY and SMNVEV (reference sequence). The CDR3 DNA sequence: TGTGCCAGCAGTTTCATAGGGGGCGCAGAAAATGAGCAGTACTTC. Translated, it gives CASSFIGGAENEQYF.

V and J are TRBV7-9 and TRBJ1-2; a weak D match, TRBD1 (5 bases). Germline CDR1 is SEHNR and CDR2 is FQNEAQ (reference sequence). This CDR3 spans 16 amino acids. V was cut by 5 bases and J by 4 bases, with 20 bases left in between. In nucleotides, the CDR3 is TGTGCCAGCAGCACTAGCTGGGGACGCGGATCCTATGGCTACACCTTC. It translates to CASSTSWGRGSYGYTF.

V usage is TRBV7-2 and J usage is TRBJ2-3; the match to TRBD2 covers 10 bases. J gave up 2 bases and V 4 bases, and 3 bases lay outside the gene matches. The germline CDR1 and CDR2 sequences are SGHTA and FQGNSA. The CDR3 loop spans 15 amino acids. The CDR3: CASSSSGSDTDTQYF. As DNA, the CDR3 is TGTGCCAGCAGCTCTAGCGGGAGCGACACAGATACGCAGTATTTT.

This rearrangement joins TRBV12-3 or TRBV12-4 to TRBJ2-2, with a weak D call TRBD1 (5 bases). Trimming removed 7 bases at V and 5 bases at J, with 17 bases between. CDR3 length: 15 amino acids. CDR3 sequence: CASTHPQGLTGELFF. The CDR3 coding sequence is TGTGCCAGCACTCACCCGCAGGGATTAACCGGGGAGCTGTTTTTT.

The chain carries TRBV5-1 and TRBJ2-1, with D tentatively TRBD1 (6 bases). The CDR3 is 13 amino acids. Per the germline V gene, CDR1 is SGHRS and CDR2 is YFSETQ. Between the trimmed V and J ends, which lost 0 bases and 13 bases, there was a span of 14 bases. In DNA, the CDR3 is TGCGCCAGCAGCTTGGAGACAGGACGTAACCAGTTCTTC. It codes for CASSLETGRNQFF.